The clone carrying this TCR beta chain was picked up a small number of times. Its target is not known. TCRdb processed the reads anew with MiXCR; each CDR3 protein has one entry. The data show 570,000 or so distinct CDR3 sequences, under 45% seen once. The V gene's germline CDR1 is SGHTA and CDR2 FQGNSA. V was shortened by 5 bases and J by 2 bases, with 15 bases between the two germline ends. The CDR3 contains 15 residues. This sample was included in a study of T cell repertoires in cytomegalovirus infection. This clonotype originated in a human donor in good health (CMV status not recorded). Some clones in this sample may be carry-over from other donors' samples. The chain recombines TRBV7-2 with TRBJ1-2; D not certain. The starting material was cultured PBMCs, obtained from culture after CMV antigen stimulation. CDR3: CASSPRPRENYGYTF. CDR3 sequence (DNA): TGTGCCAGCAGCCCACGACCAAGGGAGAACTATGGCTACACCTTC.